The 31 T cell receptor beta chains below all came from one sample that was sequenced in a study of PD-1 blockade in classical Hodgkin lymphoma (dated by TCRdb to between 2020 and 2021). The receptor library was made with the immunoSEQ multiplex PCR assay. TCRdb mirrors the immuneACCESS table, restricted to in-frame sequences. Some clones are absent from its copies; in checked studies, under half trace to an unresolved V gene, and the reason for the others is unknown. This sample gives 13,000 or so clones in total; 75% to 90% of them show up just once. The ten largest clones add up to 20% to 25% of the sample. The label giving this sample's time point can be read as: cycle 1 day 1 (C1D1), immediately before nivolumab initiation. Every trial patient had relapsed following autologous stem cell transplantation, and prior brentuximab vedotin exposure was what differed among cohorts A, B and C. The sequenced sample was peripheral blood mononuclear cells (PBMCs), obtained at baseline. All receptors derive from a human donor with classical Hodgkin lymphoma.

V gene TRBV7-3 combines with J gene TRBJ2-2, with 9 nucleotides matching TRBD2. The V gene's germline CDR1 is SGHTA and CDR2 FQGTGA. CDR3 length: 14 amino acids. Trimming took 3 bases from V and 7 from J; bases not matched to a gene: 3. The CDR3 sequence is CASSFDSGSGELFF. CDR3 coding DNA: TGTGCCAGCAGCTTTGATAGCGGGAGCGGGGAGCTGTTTTTT.

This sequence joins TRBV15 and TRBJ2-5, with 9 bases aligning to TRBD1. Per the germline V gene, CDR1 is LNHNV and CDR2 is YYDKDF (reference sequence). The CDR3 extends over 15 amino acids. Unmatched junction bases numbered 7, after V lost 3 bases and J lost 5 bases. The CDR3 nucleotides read TGTGCCACCAGCAGCGGACAGGGGCATAGGGAGACCCAGTACTTC. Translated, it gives CATSSGQGHRETQYF. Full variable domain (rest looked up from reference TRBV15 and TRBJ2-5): DAMVIQNPRYQVTQFGKPVTLSCSQTLNHNVMYWYQQKSSQAPKLLFHYYDKDFNNEADTPDNFQSRRPNTSFCFLDIRSPGLGDTAMYLCATSSGQGHRETQYFGPGTRLLVL.

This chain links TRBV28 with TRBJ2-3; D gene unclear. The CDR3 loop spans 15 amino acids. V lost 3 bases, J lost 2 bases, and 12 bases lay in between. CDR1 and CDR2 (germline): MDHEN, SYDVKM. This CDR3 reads CASSFIVVNTDTQYF. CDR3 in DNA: TGTGCCAGCAGTTTTATTGTCGTAAACACAGATACGCAGTATTTT.

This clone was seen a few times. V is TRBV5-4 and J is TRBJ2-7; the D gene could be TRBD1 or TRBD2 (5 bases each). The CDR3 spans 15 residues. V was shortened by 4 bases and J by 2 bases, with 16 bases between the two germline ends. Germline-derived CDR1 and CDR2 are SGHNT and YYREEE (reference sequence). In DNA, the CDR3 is TGTGCCAGCAGCCCCGGAGGCAGGGCCCCCTACGAGCAGTACTTC. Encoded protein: CASSPGGRAPYEQYF. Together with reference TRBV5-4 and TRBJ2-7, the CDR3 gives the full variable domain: ETGVTQSPTHLIKTRGQQVTLRCSSQSGHNTVSWYQQALGQGPQFIFQYYREEENGRGNFPPRFSGLQFPNYSSELNVNALELDDSALYLCASSPGGRAPYEQYFGPGTRLTVT.

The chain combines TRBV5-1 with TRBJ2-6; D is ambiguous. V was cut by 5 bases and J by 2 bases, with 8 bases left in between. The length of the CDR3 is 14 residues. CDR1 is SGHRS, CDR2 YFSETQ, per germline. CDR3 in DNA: TGCGCCAGCAGTCACAGTACTGGGGCCAACGTCCTGACTTTC. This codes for CASSHSTGANVLTF. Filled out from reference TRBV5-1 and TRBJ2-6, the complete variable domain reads KAGVTQTPRYLIKTRGQQVTLSCSPISGHRSVSWYQQTPGQGLQFLFEYFSETQRNKGNFPGRFSGRQFSNSRSEMNVSTLELGDSALYLCASSHSTGANVLTFGAGSRLTVL.

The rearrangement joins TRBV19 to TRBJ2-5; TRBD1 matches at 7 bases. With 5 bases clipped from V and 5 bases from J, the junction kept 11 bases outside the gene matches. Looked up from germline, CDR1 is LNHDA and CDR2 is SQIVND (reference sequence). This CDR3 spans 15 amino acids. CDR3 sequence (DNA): TGTGCCAGTAGTCCCCCGGGACAGAAAAGGGAGACCCAGTACTTC. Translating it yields CASSPPGQKRETQYF.

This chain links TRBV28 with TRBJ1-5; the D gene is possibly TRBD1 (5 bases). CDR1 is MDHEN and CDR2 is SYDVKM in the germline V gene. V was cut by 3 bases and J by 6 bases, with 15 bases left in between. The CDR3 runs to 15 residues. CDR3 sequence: CASSLGGRGGQPQHF. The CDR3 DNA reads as TGTGCCAGCAGTTTGGGGGGTCGAGGTGGTCAGCCCCAGCATTTT.

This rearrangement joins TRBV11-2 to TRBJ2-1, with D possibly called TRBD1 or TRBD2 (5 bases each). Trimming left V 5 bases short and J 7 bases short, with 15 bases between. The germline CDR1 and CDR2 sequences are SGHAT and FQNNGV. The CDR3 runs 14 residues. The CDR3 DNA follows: TGTGCCAGCAGCCCGCTAGGGACCGGTAATGAGCAGTTCTTC. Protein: CASSPLGTGNEQFF.

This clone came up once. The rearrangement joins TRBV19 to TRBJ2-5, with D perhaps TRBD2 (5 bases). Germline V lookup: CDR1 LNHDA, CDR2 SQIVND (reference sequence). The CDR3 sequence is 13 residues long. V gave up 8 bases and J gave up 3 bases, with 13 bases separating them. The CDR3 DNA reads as TGTGCCAGTCGGGATAGAGGGAAAGAGACCCAGTACTTC. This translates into CASRDRGKETQYF.

The CDR3 sequence: CASSNRDGTYEQYF. CDR3 DNA sequence: TGTGCCAGCAGTAACCGGGACGGAACCTACGAGCAGTACTTC. V gene TRBV28 combines with J gene TRBJ2-7; D is tentatively TRBD1 or TRBD2 (5 bases each). Germline V lookup: CDR1 MDHEN, CDR2 SYDVKM. V lost 5 bases to trimming and J lost 2 bases, with 13 bases between them. The CDR3 sequence is 14 residues long.

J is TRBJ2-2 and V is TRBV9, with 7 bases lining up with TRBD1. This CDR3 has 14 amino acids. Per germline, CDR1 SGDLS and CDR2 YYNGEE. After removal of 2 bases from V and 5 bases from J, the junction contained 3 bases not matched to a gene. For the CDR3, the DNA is TGTGCCAGCAGCGTCCGACAGGGAACCGGGGAGCTGTTTTTT. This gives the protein CASSVRQGTGELFF.

CDR3 DNA: TGTGCCAGTAGTATAAGAGGGTTCCACGAGCAGTACTTC. This sequence encodes CASSIRGFHEQYF. V usage is TRBV19 and J usage is TRBJ2-7; D is perhaps TRBD2 (5 bases). CDR1 and CDR2 from the germline V gene are LNHDA and SQIVND (reference sequence). This CDR3 is 13 amino acids long. V lost 2 bases and J lost 5, with 10 bases in between.

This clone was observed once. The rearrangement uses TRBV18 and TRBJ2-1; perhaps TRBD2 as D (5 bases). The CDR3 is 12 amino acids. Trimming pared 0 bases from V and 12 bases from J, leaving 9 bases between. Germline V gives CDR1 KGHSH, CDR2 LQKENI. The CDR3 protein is CASSPPVEGQFF. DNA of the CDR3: TGTGCCAGCTCACCACCAGTTGAGGGGCAGTTCTTC.

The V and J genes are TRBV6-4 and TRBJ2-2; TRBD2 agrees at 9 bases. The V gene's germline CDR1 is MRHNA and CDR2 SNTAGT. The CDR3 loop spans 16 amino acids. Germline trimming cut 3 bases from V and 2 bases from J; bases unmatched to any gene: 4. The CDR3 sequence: CASSDMTSGNTGELFF. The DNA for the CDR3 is TGTGCCAGCAGTGATATGACTAGCGGAAACACCGGGGAGCTGTTTTTT.

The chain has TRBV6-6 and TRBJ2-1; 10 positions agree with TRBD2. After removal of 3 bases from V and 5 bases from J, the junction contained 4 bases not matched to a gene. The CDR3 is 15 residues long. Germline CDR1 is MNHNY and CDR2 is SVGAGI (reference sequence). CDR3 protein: CASSYSSGGHNEQFF. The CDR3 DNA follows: TGTGCCAGCAGTTATTCTAGCGGGGGTCACAATGAGCAGTTCTTC.

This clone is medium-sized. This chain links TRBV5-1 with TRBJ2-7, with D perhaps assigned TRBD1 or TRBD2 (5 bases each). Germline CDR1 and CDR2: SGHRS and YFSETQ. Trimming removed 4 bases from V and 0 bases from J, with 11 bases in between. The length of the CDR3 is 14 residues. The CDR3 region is CASSLGAGSYEQYF. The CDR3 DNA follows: TGCGCCAGCAGCCTCGGGGCTGGCTCCTACGAGCAGTACTTC.

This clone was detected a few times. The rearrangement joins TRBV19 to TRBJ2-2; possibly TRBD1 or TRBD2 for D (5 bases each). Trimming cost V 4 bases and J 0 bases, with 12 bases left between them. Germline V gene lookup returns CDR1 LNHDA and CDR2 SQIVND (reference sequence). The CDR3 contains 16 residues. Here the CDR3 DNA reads TGTGCCAGTAGTAGGACCGGGACCTCGAACACCGGGGAGCTGTTTTTT. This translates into CASSRTGTSNTGELFF.

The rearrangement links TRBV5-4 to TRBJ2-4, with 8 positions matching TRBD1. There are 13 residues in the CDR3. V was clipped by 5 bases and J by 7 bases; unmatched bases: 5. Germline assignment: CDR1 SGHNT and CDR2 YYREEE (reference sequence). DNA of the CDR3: TGTGCCAGCAGTTCAGGGGGCTTGAACATTCAGTACTTC. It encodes CASSSGGLNIQYF.

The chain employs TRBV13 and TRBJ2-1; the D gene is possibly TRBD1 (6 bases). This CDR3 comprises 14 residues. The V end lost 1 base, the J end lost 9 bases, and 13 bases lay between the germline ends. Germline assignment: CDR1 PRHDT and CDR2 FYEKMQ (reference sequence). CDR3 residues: CASSLVAGASEQFF. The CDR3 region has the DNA TGTGCCAGCAGCTTAGTTGCAGGGGCGAGTGAGCAGTTCTTC.

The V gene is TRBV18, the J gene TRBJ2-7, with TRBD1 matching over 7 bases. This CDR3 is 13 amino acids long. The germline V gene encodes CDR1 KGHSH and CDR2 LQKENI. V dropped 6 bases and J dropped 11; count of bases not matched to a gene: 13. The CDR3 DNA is TGTGCCAGCTCGCTCAACAGGGGAACTGAAGAGTACTTC. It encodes CASSLNRGTEEYF.

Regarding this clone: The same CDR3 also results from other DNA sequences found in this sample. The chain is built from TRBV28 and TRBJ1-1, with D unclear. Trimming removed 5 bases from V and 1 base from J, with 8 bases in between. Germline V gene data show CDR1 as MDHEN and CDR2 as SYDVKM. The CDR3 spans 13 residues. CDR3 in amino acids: CASSPRQNTEAFF. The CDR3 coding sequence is TGTGCCAGCAGTCCCCGACAGAACACTGAAGCTTTCTTT.

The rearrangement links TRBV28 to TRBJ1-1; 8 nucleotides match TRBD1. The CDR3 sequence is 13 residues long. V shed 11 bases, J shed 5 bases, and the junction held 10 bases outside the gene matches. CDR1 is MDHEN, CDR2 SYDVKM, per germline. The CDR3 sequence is CASTARGLTEAFF. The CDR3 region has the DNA TGTGCCTCGACGGCCAGGGGGCTGACTGAAGCTTTCTTT.

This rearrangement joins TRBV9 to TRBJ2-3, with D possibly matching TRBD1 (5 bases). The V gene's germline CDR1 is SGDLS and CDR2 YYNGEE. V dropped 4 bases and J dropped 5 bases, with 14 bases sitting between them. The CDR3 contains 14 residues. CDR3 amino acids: CASSLGPKGDTQYF. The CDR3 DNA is TGTGCCAGCAGCTTGGGGCCTAAGGGAGATACGCAGTATTTT.

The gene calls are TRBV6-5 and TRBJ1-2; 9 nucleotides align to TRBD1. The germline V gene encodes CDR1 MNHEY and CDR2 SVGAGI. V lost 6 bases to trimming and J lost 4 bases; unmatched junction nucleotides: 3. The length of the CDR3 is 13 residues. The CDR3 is CASRGTGPYGYTF. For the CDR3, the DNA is TGTGCCAGCAGGGGGACAGGGCCCTATGGCTACACCTTC.

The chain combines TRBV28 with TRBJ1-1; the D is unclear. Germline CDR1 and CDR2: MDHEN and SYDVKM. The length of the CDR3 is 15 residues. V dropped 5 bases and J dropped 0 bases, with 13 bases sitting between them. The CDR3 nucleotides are TGTGCCAGCAGTCCCCCGGGGAGTATGAACACTGAAGCTTTCTTT. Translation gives CASSPPGSMNTEAFF.

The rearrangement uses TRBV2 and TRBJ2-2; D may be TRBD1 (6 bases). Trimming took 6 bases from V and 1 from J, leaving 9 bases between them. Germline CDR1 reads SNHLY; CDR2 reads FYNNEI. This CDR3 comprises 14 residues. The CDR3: CASRQGRNTGELFF. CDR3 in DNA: TGTGCCAGCAGACAGGGACGGAACACCGGGGAGCTGTTTTTT.

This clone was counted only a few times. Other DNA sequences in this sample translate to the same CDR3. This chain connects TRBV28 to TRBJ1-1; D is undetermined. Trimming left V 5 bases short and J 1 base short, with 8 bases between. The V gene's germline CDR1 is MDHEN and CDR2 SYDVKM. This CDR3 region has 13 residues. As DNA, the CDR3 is TGTGCCAGCAGTCCCCGGCAGAACACTGAAGCTTTCTTT. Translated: CASSPRQNTEAFF.

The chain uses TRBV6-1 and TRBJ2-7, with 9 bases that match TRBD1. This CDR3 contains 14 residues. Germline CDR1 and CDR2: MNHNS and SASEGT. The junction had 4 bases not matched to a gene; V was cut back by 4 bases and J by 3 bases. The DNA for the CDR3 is TGTGCCAGCAGTGTCCGGGACAGGGTCTACGAGCAGTACTTC. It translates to CASSVRDRVYEQYF.

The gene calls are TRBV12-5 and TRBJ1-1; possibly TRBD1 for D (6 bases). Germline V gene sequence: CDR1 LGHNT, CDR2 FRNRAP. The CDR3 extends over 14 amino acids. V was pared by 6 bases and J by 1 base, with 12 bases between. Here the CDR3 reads CASGAGTTNTEAFF. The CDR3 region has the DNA TGTGCTAGTGGAGCCGGGACAACGAACACTGAAGCTTTCTTT.

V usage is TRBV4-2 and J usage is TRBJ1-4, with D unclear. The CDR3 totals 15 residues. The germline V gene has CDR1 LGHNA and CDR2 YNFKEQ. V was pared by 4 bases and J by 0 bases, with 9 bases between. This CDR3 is CASSPSTSTNEKLFF. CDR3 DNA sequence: TGTGCCAGCAGCCCATCAACATCAACTAATGAAAAACTGTTTTTT.

The DNA of the CDR3 is TGCGCCAGCAGCCCTCGAGGGCAGATGAACACTGAAGCTTTCTTT. Its protein is CASSPRGQMNTEAFF. This chain joins TRBV5-1 and TRBJ1-1; D remains ambiguous. The V end was cut by 4 bases, the J end by 0 bases, with 13 bases between. The CDR3 loop spans 15 amino acids. CDR1 and CDR2 (germline): SGHRS, YFSETQ.